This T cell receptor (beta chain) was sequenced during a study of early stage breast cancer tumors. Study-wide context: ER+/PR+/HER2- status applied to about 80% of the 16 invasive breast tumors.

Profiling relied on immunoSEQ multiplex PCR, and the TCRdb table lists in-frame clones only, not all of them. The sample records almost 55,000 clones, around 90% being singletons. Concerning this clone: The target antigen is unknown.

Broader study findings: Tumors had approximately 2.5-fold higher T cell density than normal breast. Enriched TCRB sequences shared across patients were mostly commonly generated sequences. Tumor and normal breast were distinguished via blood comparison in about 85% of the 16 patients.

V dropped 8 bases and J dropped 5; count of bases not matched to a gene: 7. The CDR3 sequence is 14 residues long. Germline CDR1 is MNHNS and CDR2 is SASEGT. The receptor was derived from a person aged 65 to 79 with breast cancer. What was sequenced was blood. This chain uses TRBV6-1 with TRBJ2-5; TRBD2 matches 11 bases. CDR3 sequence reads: CASLVTSGAETQYF. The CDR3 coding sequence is TGTGCCAGCTTGGTGACTAGCGGGGCCGAGACCCAGTACTTC.